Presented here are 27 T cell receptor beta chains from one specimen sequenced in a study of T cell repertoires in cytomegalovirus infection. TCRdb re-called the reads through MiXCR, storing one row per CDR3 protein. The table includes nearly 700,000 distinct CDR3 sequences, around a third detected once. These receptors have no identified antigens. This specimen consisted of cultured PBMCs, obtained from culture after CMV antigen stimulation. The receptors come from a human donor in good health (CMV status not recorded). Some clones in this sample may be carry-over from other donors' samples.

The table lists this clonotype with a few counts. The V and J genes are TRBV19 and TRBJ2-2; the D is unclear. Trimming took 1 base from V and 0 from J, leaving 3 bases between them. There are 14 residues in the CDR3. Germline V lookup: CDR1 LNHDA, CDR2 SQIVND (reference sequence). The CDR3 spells CASSIGTNTGELFF. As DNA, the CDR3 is TGTGCCAGTAGTATAGGCACGAACACCGGGGAGCTGTTTTTT.

CDR3 coding DNA: TGCAGTGCTAGTCCCCTCCGGGAGACCCAGTACTTC. This translates into CSASPLRETQYF. The V and J genes are TRBV20-1 and TRBJ2-5; D unresolved. CDR3 length: 12 amino acids. The V end lost 3 bases, the J end lost 5 bases, and 10 bases lay between the germline ends. Germline CDR1 and CDR2: DFQATT and SNEGSKA (reference sequence).

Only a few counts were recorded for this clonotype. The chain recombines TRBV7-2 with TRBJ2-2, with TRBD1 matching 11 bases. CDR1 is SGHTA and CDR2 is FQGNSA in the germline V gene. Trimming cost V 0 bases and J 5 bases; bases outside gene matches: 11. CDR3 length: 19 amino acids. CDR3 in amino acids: CASSLAYLWTGGRTGELFF. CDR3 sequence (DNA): TGTGCCAGCAGCTTAGCCTACCTTTGGACAGGGGGCCGTACCGGGGAGCTGTTTTTT.

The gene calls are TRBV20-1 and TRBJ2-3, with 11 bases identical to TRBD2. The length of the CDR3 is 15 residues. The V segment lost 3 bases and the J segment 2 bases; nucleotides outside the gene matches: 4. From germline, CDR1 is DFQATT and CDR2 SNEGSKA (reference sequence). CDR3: CSARRLAGYTDTQYF. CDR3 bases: TGCAGTGCTAGGCGACTAGCGGGGTACACAGATACGCAGTATTTT.

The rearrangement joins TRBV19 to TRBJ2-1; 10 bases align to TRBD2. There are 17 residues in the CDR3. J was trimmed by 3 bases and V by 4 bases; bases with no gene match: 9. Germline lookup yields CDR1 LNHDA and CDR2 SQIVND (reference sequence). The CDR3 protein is CASSTWPGTSVYNEQFF. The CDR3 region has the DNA TGTGCCAGTAGTACTTGGCCCGGGACTAGCGTCTACAATGAGCAGTTCTTC.

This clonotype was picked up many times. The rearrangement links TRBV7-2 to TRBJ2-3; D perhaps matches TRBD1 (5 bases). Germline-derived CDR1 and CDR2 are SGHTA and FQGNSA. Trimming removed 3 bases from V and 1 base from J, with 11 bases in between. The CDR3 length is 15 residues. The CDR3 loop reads CASSFRGAGTDTQYF. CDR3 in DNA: TGTGCCAGCAGCTTTAGGGGCGCCGGCACAGATACGCAGTATTTT.

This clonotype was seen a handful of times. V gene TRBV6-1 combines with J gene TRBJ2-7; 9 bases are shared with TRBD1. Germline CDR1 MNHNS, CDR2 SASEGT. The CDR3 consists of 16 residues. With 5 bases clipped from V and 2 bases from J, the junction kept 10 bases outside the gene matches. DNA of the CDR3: TGTGCCAGCAGTTACCCCCGGACAGGGGATACCTACGAGCAGTACTTC. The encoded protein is CASSYPRTGDTYEQYF.

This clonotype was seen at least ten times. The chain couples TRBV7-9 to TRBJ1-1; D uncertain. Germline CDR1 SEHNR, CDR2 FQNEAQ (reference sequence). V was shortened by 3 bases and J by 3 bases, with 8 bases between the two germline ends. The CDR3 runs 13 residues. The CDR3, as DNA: TGTGCCAGCAGCTTTTTTCAGGACACTGAAGCTTTCTTT. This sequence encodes CASSFFQDTEAFF. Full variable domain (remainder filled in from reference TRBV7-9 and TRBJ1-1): DTGVSQNPRHKITKRGQNVTFRCDPISEHNRLYWYRQTLGQGPEFLTYFQNEAQLEKSRLLSDRFSAERPKGSFSTLEIQRTEQGDSAMYLCASSFFQDTEAFFGQGTRLTVV.

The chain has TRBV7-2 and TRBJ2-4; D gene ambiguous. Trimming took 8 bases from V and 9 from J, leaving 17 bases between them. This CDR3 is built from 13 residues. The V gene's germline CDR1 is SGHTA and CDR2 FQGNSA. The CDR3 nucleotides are TGTGCCAGCGCCTCGCGCCCCCCCGCCATTCAGTACTTC. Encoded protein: CASASRPPAIQYF.

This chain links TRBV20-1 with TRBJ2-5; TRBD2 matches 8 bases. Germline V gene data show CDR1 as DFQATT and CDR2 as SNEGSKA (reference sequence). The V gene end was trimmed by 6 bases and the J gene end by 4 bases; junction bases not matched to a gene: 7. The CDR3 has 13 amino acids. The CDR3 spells CSARPGGRETQYF. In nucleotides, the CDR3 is TGCAGTGCCCGTCCGGGGGGGAGAGAGACCCAGTACTTC.

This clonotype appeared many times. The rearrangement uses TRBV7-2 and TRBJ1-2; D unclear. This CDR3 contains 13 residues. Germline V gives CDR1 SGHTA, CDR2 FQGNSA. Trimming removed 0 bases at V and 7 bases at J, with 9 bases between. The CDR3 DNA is TGTGCCAGCAGCTTAGCAGGAAGCGGTGGCTACACCTTC. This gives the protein CASSLAGSGGYTF.

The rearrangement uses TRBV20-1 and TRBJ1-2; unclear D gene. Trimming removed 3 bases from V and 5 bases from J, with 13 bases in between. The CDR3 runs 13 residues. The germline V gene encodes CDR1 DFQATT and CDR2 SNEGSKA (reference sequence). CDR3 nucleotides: TGCAGTGCTAGGACATTCGTTTGGTATGGCTACACCTTC. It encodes CSARTFVWYGYTF.

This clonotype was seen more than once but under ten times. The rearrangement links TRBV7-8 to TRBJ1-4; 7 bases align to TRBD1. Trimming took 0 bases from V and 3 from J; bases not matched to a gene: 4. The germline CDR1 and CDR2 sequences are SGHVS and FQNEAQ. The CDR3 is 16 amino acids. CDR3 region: CASSLARGFANEKLFF. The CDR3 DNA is TGTGCCAGCAGCTTAGCCAGGGGGTTTGCTAATGAAAAACTGTTTTTT.

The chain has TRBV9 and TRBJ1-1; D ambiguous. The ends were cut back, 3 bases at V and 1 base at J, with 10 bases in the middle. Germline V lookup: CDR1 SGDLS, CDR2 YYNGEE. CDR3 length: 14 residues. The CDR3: CASSGRLGNTEAFF. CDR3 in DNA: TGTGCCAGCAGCGGTAGGTTAGGGAACACTGAAGCTTTCTTT.

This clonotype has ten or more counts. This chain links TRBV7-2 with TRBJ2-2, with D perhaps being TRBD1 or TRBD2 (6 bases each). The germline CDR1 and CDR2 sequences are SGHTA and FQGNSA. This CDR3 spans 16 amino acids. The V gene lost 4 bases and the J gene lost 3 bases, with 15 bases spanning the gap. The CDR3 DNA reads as TGTGCCAGCAGCTCACGGAGGGGGGTGGACACCGGGGAGCTGTTTTTT. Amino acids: CASSSRRGVDTGELFF.

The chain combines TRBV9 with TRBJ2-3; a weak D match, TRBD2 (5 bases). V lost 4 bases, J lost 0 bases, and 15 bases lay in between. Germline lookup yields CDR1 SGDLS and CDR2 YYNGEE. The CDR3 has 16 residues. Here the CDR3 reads CASSTRSSGSTDTQYF. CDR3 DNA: TGTGCCAGCAGCACCCGGAGCAGCGGTAGCACAGATACGCAGTATTTT.

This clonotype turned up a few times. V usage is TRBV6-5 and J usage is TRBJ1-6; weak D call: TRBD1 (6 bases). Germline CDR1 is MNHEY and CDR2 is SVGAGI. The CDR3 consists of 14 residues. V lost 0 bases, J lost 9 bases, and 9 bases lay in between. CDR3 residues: CASSYSGAASPLHF. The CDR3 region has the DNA TGTGCCAGCAGTTACTCGGGGGCGGCTTCACCCCTCCACTTT.

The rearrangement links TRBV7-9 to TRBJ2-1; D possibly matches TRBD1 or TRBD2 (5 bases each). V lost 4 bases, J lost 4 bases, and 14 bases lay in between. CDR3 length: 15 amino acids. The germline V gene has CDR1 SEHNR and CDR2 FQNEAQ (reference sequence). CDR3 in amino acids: CASSSGTTLYNEQFF. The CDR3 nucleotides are TGTGCCAGCAGCTCCGGGACGACCTTATACAATGAGCAGTTCTTC.

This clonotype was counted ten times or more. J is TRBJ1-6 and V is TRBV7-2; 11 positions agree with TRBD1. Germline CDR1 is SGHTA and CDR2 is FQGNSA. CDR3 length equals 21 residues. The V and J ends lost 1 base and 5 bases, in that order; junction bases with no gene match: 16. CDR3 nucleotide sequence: TGTGCCAGCAGCTTAGTTGGCCTACCTATGGACAGGGGGCTAGATAATTCACCCCTCCACTTT. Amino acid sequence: CASSLVGLPMDRGLDNSPLHF.

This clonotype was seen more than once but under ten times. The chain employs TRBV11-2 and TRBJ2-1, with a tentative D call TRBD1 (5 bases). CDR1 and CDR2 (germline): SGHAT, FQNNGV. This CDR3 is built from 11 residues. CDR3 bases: TGTGCGATAAACCTAGGGGCGGAGCAGTTCTTC. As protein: CAINLGAEQFF.

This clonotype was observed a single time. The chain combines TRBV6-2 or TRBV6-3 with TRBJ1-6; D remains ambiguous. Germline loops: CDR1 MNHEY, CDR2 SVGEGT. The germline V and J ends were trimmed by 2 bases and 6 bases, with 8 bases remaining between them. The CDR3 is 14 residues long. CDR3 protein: CASSYETGNSPLHF. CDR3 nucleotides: TGTGCCAGCAGTTACGAGACGGGTAATTCACCCCTCCACTTT.

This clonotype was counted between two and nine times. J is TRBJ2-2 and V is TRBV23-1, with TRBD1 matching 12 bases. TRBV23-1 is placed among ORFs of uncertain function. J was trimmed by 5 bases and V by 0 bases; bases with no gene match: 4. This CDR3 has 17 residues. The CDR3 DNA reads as TGCGCCAGCAGTCAATCGCCGGGACAGGGGGCGACCGGGGAGCTGTTTTTT. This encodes CASSQSPGQGATGELFF.

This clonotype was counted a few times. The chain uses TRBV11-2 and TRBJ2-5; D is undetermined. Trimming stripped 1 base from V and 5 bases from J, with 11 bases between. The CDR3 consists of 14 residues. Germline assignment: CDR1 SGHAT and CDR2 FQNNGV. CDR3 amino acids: CASSLGQVLETQYF. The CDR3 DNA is TGTGCCAGCAGCTTAGGTCAGGTTTTGGAGACCCAGTACTTC.

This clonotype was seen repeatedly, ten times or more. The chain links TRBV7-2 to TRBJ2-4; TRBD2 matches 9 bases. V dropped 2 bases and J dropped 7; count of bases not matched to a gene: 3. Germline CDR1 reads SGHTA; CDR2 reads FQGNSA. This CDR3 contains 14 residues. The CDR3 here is CASSLQGTSNIQYF. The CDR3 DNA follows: TGTGCCAGCAGCTTACAGGGGACTAGCAACATTCAGTACTTC.

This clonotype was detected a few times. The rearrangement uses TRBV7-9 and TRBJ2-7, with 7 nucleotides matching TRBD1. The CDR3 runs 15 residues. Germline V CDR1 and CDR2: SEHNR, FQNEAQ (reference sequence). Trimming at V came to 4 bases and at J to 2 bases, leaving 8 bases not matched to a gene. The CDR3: CASSSGQHTTYEQYF. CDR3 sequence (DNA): TGTGCCAGCAGCTCGGGACAGCATACTACCTACGAGCAGTACTTC.

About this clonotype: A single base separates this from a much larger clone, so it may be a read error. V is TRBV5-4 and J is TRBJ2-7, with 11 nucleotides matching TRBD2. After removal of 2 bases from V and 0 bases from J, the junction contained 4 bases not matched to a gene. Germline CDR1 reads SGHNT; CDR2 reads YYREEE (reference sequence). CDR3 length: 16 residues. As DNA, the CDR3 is TGTGCCAGCAGCTTTGGGGGGACTAGCGGCTCCTACGAGCAGTACTTC. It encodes CASSFGGTSGSYEQYF.

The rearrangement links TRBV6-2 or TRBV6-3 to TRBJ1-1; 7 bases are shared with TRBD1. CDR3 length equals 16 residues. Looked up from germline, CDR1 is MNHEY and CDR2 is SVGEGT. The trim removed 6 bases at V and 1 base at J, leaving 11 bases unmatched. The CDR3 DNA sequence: TGTGCCAGCAGACCAGTGAGGGGGCATCGGAACACTGAAGCTTTCTTT. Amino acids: CASRPVRGHRNTEAFF.